This T cell receptor beta chain was obtained from a study of regulatory T cells in long-lasting Graves disease. Study in general: Persistent Graves' disease meant over 5 years of antithyroid drugs with positive TSH receptor antibodies.

Time point noted: persistent/refractory GD, antithyroid drugs over 5 years with positive TRAb. Researchers made the TCR library from RNA that was extracted from PBMCs. TCR beta libraries were built with iRepertoire HTBI primers and Arm-PCR of CDR3 regions. TCRdb called the multiplex PCR reads again in MiXCR, with one record for every CDR3 protein. The sample has 350,000 to 500,000 distinct CDR3 sequences; under 25% are singletons. Germline values: CDR1 SGHNT, CDR2 YYREEE (reference sequence). The ends were cut back, 4 bases at V and 6 bases at J, with 17 bases in the middle. This CDR3 comprises 14 residues.

The sequenced sample was peripheral blood mononuclear cells (PBMCs), obtained when the disease was refractory, from a patient treated with antithyroid drugs. The rearrangement joins TRBV5-4 to TRBJ2-7; D tentatively reads TRBD1 or TRBD2 (6 bases each). This sequence originates from a female donor with Graves disease. The CDR3 sequence is CASSGAAGEAEQYF. The CDR3 bases are TGTGCCAGCAGCGGGGCGGCAGGGGAGGCCGAGCAGTACTTC. Full variable domain (rest looked up from reference TRBV5-4 and TRBJ2-7): ETGVTQSPTHLIKTRGQQVTLRCSSQSGHNTVSWYQQALGQGPQFIFQYYREEENGRGNFPPRFSGLQFPNYSSELNVNALELDDSALYLCASSGAAGEAEQYFGPGTRLTVT.